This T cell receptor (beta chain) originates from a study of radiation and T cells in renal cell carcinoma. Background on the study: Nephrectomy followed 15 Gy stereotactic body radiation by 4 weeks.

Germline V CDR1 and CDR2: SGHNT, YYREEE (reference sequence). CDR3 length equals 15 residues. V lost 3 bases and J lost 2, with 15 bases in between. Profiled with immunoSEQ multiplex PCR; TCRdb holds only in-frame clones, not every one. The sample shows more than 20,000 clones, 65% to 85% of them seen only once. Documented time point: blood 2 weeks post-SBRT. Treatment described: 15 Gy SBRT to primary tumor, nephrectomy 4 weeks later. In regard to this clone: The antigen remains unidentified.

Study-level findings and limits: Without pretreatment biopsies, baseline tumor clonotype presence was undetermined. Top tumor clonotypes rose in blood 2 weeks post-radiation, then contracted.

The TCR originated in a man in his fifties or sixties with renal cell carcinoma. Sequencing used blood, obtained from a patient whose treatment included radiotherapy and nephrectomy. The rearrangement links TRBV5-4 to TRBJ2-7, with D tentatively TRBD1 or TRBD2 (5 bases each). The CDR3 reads CASSSKGTATYEQYF. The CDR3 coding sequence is TGTGCCAGCAGCTCAAAGGGGACCGCAACCTACGAGCAGTACTTC.